This entry features one T cell receptor beta chain sequence. Its specificity is not known. The entry originates in a study of cytomegalovirus exposure and HLA in healthy donors. The overall study: The 120 million or so unique TCR beta sequences, from 150 million to 200 million T cells, were found by an earlier analysis. Regarding the study as a whole: Specificity of a few CMV-associated chains for CMV antigens was verified in vitro.

V shed 1 base and J 3 bases; nucleotides not matched to a gene: 8. The germline V gene encodes CDR1 SEHNR and CDR2 FQNEAQ (reference sequence). This CDR3 spans 16 amino acids. The PCR employed 60 Vbeta primers together with 13 Jbeta primers. The data were produced by immunoSEQ multiplex PCR, yet TCRdb's version contains in-frame clones alone and is incomplete. The sample table includes approximately 190,000 clones. This sequence was found in a boy under 18 in good health and CMV-seronegative. Material for sequencing was PBMCs. This chain uses TRBV7-9 with TRBJ2-7, with 8 bases aligning to TRBD2. CDR3 sequence (DNA): TGTGCCAGCAGCTTAGATCGGGGGGGCAGAATCTACGAGCAGTACTTC. It specifies CASSLDRGGRIYEQYF.